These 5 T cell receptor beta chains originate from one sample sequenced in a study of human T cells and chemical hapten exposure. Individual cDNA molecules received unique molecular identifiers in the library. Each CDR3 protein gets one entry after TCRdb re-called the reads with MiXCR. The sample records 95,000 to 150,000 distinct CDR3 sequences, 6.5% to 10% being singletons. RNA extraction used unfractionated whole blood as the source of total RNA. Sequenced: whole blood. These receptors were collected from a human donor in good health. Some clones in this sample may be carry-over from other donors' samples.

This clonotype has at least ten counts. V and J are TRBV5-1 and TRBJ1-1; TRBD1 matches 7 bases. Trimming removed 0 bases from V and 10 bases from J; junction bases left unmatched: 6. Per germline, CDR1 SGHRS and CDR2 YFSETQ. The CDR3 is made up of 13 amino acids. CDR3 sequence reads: CASSLEGASAAFF. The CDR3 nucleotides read TGCGCCAGCAGCTTGGAGGGGGCGAGTGCAGCTTTCTTT. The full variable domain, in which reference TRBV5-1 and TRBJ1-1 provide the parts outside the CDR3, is KAGVTQTPRYLIKTRGQQVTLSCSPISGHRSVSWYQQTPGQGLQFLFEYFSETQRNKGNFPGRFSGRQFSNSRSEMNVSTLELGDSALYLCASSLEGASAAFFGQGTRLTVV.

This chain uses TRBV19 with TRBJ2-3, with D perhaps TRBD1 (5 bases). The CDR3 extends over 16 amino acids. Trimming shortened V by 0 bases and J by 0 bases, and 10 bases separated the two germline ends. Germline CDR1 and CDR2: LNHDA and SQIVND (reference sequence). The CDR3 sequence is CASSIDLRASTDTQYF. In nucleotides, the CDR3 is TGTGCCAGTAGTATAGATCTCAGGGCCAGCACAGATACGCAGTATTTT.

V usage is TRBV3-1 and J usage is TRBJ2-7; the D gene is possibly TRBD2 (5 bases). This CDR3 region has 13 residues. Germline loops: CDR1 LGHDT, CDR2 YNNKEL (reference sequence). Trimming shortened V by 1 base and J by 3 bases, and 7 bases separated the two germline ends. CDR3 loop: CASSQASGYEQYF. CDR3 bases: TGTGCCAGCAGCCAAGCAAGCGGCTACGAGCAGTACTTC.

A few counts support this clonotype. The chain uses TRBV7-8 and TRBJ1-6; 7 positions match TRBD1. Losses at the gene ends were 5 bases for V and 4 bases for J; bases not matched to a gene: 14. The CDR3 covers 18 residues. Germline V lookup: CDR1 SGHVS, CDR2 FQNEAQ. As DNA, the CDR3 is TGTGCCAGCAGCCTAGAGGGACAGTTTCCCCCATATAATTCACCCCTCCACTTT. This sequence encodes CASSLEGQFPPYNSPLHF.

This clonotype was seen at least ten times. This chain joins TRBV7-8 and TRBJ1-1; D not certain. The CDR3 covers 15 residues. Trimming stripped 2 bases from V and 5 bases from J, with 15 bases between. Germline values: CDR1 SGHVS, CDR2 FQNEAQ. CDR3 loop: CASSLNSPGGTEAFF. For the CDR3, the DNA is TGTGCCAGCAGCTTAAACTCTCCCGGTGGAACTGAAGCTTTCTTT. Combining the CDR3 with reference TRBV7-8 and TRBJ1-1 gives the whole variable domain GAGVSQSPRYKVAKRGQDVALRCDPISGHVSLFWYQQALGQGPEFLTYFQNEAQLDKSGLPSDRFFAERPEGSVSTLKIQRTQQEDSAVYLCASSLNSPGGTEAFFGQGTRLTVV.